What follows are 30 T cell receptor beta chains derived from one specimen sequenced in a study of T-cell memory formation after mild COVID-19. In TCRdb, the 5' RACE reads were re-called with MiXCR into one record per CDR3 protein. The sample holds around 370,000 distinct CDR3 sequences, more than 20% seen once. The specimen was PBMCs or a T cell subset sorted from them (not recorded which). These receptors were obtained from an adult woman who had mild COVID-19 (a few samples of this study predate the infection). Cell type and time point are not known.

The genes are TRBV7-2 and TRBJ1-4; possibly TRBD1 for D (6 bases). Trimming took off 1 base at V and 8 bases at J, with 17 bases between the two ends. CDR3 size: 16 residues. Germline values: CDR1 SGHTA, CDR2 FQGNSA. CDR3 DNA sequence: TGTGCCAGCAGCTTAGTGGCGGGGGCTCGGGGGGAAAAACTGTTTTTT. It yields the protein CASSLVAGARGEKLFF. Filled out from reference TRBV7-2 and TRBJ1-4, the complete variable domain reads GAGVSQSPSNKVTEKGKDVELRCDPISGHTALYWYRQSLGQGLEFLIYFQGNSAPDKSGLPSDRFSAERTGGSVSTLTIQRTQQEDSAVYLCASSLVAGARGEKLFFGSGTQLSVL.

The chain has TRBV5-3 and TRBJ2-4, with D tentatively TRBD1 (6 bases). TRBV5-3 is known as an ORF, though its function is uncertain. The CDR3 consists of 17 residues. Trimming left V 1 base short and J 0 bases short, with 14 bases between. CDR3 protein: CARSLKARGLAKNIQYF. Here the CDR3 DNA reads TGTGCCAGAAGCTTGAAGGCCAGGGGCTTAGCCAAAAACATTCAGTACTTC.

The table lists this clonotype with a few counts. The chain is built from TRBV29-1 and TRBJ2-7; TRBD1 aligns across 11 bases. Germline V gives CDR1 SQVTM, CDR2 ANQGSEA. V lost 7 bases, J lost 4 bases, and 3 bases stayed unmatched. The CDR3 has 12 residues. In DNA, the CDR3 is TGCAGCGCCGGGACAGGGGGGTACGAGCAGTACTTC. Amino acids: CSAGTGGYEQYF.

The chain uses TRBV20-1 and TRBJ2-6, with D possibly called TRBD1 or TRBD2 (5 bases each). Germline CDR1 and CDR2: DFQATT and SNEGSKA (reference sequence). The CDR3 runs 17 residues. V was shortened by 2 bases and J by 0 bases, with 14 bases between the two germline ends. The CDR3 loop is CSARSGPSISGANVLTF. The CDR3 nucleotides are TGCAGTGCTAGATCGGGACCTTCCATCTCTGGGGCCAACGTCCTGACTTTC.

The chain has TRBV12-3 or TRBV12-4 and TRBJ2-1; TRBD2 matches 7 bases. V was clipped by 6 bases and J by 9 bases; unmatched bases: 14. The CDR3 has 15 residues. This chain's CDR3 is CASRQLGGGGGEQFF. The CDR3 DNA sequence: TGTGCCAGCAGACAACTAGGCGGGGGAGGAGGTGAGCAGTTCTTC.

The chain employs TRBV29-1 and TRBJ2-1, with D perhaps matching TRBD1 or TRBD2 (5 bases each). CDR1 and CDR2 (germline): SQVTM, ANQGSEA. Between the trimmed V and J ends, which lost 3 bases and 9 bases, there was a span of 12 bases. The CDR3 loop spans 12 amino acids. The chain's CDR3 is CSVETGPREQFF. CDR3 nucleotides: TGCAGCGTTGAGACGGGGCCGCGTGAGCAGTTCTTC.

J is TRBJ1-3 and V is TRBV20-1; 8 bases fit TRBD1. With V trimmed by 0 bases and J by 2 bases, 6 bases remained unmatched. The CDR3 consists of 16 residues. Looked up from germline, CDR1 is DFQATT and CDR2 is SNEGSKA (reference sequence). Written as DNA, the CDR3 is TGCAGTGCTAGAGACCTATTACAGGGGGCTGGAAACACCATATATTTT. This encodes CSARDLLQGAGNTIYF.

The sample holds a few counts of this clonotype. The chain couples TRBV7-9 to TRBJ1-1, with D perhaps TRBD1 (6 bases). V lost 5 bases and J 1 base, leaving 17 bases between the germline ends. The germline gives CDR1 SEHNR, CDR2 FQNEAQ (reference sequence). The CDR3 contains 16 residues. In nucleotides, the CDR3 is TGTGCCAGCAGCCAGACGACAGGAGAGCCGAACACTGAAGCTTTCTTT. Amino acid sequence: CASSQTTGEPNTEAFF.

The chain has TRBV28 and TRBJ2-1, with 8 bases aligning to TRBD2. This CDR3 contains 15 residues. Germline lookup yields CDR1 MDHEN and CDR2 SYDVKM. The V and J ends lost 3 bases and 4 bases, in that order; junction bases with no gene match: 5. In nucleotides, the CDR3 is TGTGCCAGCAGTTTGGCTAGCGGGTTTTACAATGAGCAGTTCTTC. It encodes CASSLASGFYNEQFF.

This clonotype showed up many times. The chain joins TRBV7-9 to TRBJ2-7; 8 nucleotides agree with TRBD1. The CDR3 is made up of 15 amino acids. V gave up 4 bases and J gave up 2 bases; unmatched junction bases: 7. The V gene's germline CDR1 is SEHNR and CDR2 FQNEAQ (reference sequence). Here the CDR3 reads CASSYRQGSPYEQYF. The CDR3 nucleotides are TGTGCCAGCAGCTACCGACAGGGGTCTCCCTACGAGCAGTACTTC. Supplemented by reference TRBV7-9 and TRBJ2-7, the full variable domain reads DTGVSQNPRHKITKRGQNVTFRCDPISEHNRLYWYRQTLGQGPEFLTYFQNEAQLEKSRLLSDRFSAERPKGSFSTLEIQRTEQGDSAMYLCASSYRQGSPYEQYFGPGTRLTVT.

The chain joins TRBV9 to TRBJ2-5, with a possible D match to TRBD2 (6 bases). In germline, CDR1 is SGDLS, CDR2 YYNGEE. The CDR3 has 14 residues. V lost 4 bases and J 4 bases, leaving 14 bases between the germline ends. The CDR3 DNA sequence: TGTGCCAGCAGCTTGGGGACTTTAAGAGAGACCCAGTACTTC. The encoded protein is CASSLGTLRETQYF.

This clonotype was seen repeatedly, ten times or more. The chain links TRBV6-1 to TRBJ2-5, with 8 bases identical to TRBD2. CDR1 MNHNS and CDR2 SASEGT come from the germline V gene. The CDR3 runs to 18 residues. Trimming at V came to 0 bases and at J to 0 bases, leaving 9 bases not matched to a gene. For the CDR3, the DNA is TGTGCCAGCAGTGAAGCGCGTTGGGCGGGAGGAAACCAAGAGACCCAGTACTTC. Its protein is CASSEARWAGGNQETQYF.

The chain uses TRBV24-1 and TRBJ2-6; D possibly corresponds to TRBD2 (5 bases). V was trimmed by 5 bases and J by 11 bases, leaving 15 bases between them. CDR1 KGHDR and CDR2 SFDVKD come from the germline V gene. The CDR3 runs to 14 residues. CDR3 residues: CATSGAAGPYVLTF. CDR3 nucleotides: TGTGCCACCAGTGGCGCGGCGGGTCCCTACGTCCTGACTTTC.

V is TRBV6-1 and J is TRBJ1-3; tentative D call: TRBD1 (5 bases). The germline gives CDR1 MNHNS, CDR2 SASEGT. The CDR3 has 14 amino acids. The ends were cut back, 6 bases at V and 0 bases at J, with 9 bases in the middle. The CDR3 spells CASRRGDSGNTIYF. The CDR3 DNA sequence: TGTGCCAGCAGGCGGGGGGACTCTGGAAACACCATATATTTT.

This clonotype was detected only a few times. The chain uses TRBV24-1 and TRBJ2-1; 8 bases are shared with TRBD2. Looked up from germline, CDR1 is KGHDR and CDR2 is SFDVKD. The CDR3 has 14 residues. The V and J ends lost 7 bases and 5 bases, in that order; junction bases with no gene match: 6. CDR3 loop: CATRGRGDNNEQFF. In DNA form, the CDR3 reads TGTGCCACCAGAGGGCGGGGGGACAACAATGAGCAGTTCTTC.

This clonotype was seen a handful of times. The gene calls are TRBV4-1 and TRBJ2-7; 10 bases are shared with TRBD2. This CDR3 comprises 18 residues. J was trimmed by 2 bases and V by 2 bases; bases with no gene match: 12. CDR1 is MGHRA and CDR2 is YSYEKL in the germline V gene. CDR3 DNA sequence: TGCGCCAGCAGCCAAACCGCGGTGCTAGCGGGGGATACCTACGAGCAGTACTTC. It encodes CASSQTAVLAGDTYEQYF.

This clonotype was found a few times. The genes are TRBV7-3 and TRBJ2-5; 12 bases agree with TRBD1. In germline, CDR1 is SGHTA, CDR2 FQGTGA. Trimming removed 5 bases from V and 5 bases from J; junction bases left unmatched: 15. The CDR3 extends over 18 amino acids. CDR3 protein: CASSLKAPGQGAGETQYF. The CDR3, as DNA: TGTGCCAGCAGCCTCAAAGCGCCGGGACAGGGGGCTGGGGAGACCCAGTACTTC.

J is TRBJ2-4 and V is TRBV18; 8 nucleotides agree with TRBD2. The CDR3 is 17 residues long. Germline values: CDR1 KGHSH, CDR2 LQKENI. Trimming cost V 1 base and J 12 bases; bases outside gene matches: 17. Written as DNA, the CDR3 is TGTGCCAGCTCACCACTAGCGGGACCAGACCTTGCCCTGGATCAGTACTTC. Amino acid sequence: CASSPLAGPDLALDQYF.

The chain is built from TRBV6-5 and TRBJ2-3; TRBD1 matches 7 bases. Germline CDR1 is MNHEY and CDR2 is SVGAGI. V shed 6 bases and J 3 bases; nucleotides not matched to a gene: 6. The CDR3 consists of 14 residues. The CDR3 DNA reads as TGTGCCAGCAGGGATTACAGGGGAACAGATACGCAGTATTTT. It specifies CASRDYRGTDTQYF.

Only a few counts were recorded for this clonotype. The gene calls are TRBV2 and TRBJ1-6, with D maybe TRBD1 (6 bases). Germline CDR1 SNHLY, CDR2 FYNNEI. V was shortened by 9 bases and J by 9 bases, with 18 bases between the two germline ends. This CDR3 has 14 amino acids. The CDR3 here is CASTNRVLGSPLHF. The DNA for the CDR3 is TGTGCCAGTACAAACAGGGTCCTGGGTTCACCCCTCCACTTT.

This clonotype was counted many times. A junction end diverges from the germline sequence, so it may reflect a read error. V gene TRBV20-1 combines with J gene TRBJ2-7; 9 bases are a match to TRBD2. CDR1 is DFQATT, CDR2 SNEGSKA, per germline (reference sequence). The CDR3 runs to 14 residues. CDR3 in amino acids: CSARIPGLAYAQYF. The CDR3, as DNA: TGCAGTGCCAGAATCCCGGGACTAGCCTACGCGCAGTACTTC.

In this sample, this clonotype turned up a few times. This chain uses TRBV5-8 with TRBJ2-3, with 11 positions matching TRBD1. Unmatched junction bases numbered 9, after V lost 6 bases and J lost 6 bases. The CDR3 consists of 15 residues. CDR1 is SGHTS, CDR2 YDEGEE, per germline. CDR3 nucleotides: TGTGCCAGCACAAGGTCCGGGACAGGGGGGGATACGCAGTATTTT. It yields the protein CASTRSGTGGDTQYF. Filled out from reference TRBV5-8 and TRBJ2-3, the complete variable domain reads EAGVTQSPTHLIKTRGQQATLRCSPISGHTSVYWYQQALGLGLQFLLWYDEGEERNRGNFPPRFSGRQFPNYSSELNVNALELEDSALYLCASTRSGTGGDTQYFGPGTRLTVL.

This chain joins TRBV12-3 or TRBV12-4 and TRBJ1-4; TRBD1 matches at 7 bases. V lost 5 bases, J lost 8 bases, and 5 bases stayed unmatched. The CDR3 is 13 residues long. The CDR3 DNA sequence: TGTGCCAGCAGTCCCAGGGGGGACGAAAAACTGTTTTTT. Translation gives CASSPRGDEKLFF.

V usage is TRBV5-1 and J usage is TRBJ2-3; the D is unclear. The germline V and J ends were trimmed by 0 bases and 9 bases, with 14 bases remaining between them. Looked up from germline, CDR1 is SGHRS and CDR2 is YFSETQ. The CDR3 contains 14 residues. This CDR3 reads CASSLAQRSQTQYF. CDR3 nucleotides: TGCGCCAGCAGCTTGGCCCAGAGGTCCCAGACGCAGTATTTT.

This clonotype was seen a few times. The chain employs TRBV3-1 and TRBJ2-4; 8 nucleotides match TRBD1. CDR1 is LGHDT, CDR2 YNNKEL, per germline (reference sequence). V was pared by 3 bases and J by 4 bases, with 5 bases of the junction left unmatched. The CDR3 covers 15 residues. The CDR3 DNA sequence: TGTGCCAGCAGCCATCTTCGGACAGGGAAAAACATTCAGTACTTC. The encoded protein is CASSHLRTGKNIQYF.

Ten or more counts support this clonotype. CDR3 in amino acids: CASSLESTSGTGELFF. The CDR3 DNA sequence: TGCGCCAGCAGCTTGGAGTCCACGTCCGGAACCGGGGAGCTGTTTTTT. The chain employs TRBV5-1 and TRBJ2-2; D unclear. CDR3 length equals 16 residues. Trimming took 0 bases from V and 5 from J, leaving 14 bases between them. The V gene's germline CDR1 is SGHRS and CDR2 YFSETQ.

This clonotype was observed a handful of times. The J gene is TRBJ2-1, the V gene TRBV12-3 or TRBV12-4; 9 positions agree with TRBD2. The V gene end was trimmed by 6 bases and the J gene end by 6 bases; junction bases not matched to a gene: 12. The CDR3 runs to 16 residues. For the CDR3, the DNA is TGTGCCAGCAGGGGGGGAATGGGACTAGCTGGCAATGAGCAGTTCTTC. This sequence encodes CASRGGMGLAGNEQFF.

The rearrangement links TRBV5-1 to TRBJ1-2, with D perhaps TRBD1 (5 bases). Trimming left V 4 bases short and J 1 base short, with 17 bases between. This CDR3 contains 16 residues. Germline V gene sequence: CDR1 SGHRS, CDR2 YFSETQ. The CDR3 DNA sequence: TGCGCCAGCAGCCCGCAGCCAGGGCCGAGTAACTATGGCTACACCTTC. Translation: CASSPQPGPSNYGYTF.

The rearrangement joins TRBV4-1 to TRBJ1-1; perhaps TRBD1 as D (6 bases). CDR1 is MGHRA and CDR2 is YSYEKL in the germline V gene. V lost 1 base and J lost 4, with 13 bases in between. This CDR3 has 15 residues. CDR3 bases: TGCGCCAGCAGCCAAGGTTCGACAGGCGGCACTGAAGCTTTCTTT. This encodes CASSQGSTGGTEAFF.

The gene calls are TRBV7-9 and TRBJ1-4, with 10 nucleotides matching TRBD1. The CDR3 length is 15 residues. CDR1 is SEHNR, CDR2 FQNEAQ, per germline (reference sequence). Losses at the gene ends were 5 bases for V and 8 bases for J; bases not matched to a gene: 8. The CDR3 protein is CASSIRTGGGEKLFF. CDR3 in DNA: TGTGCCAGCAGCATCCGGACAGGGGGAGGAGAAAAACTGTTTTTT.